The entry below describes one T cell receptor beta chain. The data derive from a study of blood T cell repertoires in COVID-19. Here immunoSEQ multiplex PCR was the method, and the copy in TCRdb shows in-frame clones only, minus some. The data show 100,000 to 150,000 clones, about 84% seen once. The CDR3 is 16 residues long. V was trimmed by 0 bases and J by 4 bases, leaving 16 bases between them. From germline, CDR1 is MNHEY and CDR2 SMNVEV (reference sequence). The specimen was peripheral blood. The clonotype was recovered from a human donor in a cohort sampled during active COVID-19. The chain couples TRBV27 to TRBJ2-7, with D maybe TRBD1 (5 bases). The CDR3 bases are TGTGCCAGCAGTTTATCGGGGCCGAGCCCATTTTACGAGCAGTACTTC. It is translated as CASSLSGPSPFYEQYF.